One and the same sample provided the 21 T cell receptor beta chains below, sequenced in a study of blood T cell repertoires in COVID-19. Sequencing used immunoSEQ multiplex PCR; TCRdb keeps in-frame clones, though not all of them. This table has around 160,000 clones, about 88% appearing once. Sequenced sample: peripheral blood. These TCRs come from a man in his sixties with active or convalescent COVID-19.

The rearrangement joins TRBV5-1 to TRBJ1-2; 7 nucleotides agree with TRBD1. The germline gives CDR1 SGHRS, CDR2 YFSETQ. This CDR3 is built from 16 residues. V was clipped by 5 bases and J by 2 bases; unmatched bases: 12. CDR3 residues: CASSPGTVGVNYGYTF. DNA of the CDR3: TGCGCCAGCAGTCCCGGGACAGTAGGGGTGAACTATGGCTACACCTTC. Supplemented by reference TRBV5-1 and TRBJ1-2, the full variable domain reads KAGVTQTPRYLIKTRGQQVTLSCSPISGHRSVSWYQQTPGQGLQFLFEYFSETQRNKGNFPGRFSGRQFSNSRSEMNVSTLELGDSALYLCASSPGTVGVNYGYTFGSGTRLTVV.

CDR3 coding DNA: TGTGCCAGTCGAACAACAGCGGGGAGCTCCTACAATGAGCAGTTCTTC. Residues: CASRTTAGSSYNEQFF. The rearrangement joins TRBV19 to TRBJ2-1, with 7 bases aligning to TRBD2. Trimming at V came to 8 bases and at J to 0 bases, leaving 10 bases not matched to a gene. The CDR3 consists of 16 residues. CDR1 and CDR2 from the germline V gene are LNHDA and SQIVND (reference sequence).

CDR3 nucleotides: TGTGCCAGTAGTCTCTCCTCGACAGGGGCTAATTCACCCCTCCACTTT. It yields the protein CASSLSSTGANSPLHF. The rearrangement joins TRBV19 to TRBJ1-6, with 8 bases aligning to TRBD1. V was clipped by 5 bases and J by 6 bases; unmatched bases: 9. This CDR3 is built from 16 residues. Germline values: CDR1 LNHDA, CDR2 SQIVND (reference sequence).

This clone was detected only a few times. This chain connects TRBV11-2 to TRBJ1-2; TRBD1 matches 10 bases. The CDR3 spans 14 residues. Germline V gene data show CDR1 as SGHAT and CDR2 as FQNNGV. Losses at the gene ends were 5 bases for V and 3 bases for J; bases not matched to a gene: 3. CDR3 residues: CASSAGQGHYGYTF. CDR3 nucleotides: TGTGCCAGCAGCGCGGGACAGGGGCACTATGGCTACACCTTC.

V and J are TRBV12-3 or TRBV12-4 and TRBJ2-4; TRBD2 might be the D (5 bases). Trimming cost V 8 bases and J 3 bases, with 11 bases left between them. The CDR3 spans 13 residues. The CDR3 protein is CASAAGVKNIQYF. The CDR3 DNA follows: TGTGCCAGCGCCGCGGGTGTCAAAAACATTCAGTACTTC.

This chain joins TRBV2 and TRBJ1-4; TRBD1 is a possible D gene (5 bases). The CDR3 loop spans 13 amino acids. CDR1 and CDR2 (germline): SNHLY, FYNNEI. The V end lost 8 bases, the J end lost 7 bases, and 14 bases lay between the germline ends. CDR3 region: CASSQGNGEKLFF. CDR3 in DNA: TGTGCCAGCTCCCAGGGAAATGGTGAAAAACTGTTTTTT.

The CDR3 region has the DNA TGTGCCAGCAGCGGGACAGGGTATGAGCAGTTCTTC. It specifies CASSGTGYEQFF. The V gene is TRBV2, the J gene TRBJ2-1; 9 bases line up with TRBD1. V shed 6 bases, J shed 8 bases, and the junction held 2 bases outside the gene matches. The CDR3 covers 12 residues. Germline CDR1 SNHLY, CDR2 FYNNEI.

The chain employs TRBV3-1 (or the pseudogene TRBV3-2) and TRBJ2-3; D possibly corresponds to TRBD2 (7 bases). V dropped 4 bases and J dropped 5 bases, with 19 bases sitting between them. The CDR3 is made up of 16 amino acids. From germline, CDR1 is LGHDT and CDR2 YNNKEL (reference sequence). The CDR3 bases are TGTGCCAGCAGCCGCCAAATCGGGGGGCTGGTAGATACGCAGTATTTT. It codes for CASSRQIGGLVDTQYF.

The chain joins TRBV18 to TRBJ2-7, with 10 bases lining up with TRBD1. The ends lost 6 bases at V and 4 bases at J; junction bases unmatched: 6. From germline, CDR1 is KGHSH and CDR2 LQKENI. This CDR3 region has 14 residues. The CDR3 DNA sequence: TGTGCCAGCTCGCCCGGGACAGGGGTGTACGAGCAGTACTTC. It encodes CASSPGTGVYEQYF.

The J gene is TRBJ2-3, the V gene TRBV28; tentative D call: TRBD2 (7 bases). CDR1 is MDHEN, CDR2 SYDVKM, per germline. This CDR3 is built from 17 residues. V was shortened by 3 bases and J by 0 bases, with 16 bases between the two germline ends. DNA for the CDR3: TGTGCCAGCAGTTTTTCATTGGCGGGGGCCAGCACAGATACGCAGTATTTT. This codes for CASSFSLAGASTDTQYF.

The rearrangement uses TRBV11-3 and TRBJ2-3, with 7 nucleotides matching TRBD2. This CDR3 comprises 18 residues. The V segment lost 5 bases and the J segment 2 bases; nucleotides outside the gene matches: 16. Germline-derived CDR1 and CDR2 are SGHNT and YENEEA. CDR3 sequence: CASSRKGGGSGFTDTQYF. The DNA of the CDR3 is TGTGCCAGCAGCCGAAAGGGCGGCGGGAGTGGTTTCACAGATACGCAGTATTTT.

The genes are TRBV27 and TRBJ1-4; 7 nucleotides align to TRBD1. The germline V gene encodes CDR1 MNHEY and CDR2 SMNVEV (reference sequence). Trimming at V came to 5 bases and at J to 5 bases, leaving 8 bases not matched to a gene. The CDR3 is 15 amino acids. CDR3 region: CASSVKGAGNEKLFF. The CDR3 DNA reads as TGTGCCAGCAGTGTCAAGGGGGCTGGGAATGAAAAACTGTTTTTT.

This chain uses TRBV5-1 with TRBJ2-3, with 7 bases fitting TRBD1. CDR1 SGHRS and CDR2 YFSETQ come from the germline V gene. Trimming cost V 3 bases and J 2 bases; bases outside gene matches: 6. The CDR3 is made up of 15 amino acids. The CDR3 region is CASSYGQEDTDTQYF. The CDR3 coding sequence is TGCGCCAGCAGCTATGGACAGGAAGACACAGATACGCAGTATTTT.

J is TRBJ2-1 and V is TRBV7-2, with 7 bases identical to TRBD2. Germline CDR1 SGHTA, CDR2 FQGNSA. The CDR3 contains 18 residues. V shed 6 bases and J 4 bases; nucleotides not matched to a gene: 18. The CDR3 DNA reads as TGTGCCAGCAGTAAATTGGCCGGTATGGGGGGGTTATACAATGAGCAGTTCTTC. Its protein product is CASSKLAGMGGLYNEQFF.

The CDR3 bases are TGTGCCAGCAGTTACGGGCAGGCCTATGGCTACACCTTC. It yields the protein CASSYGQAYGYTF. This sequence joins TRBV6-5 and TRBJ1-2; the D is unclear. V was shortened by 2 bases and J by 4 bases, with 8 bases between the two germline ends. CDR3 length: 13 amino acids. Germline-derived CDR1 and CDR2 are MNHEY and SVGAGI.

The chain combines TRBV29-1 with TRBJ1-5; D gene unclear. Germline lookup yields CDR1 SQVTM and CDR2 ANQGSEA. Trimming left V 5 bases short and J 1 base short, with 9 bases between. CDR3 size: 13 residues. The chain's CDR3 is CSVQAASNQPQHF. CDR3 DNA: TGCAGCGTTCAGGCAGCCAGCAATCAGCCCCAGCATTTT.

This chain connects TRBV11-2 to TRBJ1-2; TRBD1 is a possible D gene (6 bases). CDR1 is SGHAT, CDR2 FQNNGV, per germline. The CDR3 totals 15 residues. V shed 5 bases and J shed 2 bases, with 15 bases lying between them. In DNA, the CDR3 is TGTGCCAGCAGCCCGCGCGTACAGGGAAACTATGGCTACACCTTC. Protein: CASSPRVQGNYGYTF.

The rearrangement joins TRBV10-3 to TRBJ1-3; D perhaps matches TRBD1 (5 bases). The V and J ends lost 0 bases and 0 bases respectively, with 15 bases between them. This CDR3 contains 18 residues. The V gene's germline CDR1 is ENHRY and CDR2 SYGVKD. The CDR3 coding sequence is TGTGCCATCAGTGAGTCGAAGGGGCAGGGAGGCTCTGGAAACACCATATATTTT. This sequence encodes CAISESKGQGGSGNTIYF.

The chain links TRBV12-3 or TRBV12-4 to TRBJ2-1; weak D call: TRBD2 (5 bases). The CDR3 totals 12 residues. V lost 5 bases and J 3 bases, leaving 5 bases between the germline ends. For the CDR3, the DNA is TGTGCCAGCAGTCGGGACTACAATGAGCAGTTCTTC. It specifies CASSRDYNEQFF.

The CDR3 coding sequence is TGCAGCGTTGGGGGGGACAGAGTGTTGAATGAGCAGTTCTTC. This codes for CSVGGDRVLNEQFF. V usage is TRBV29-1 and J usage is TRBJ2-1, with D possibly matching TRBD1 (7 bases). With 4 bases removed from V and 7 bases from J, the gap between germline ends came to 17 bases. This CDR3 is built from 14 residues. Germline lookup yields CDR1 SQVTM and CDR2 ANQGSEA.

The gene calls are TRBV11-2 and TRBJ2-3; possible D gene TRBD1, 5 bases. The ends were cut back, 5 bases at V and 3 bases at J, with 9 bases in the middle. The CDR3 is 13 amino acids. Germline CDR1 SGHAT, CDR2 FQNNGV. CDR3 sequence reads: CASSGAPTDTQYF. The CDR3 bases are TGTGCCAGCAGCGGGGCCCCAACAGATACGCAGTATTTT.